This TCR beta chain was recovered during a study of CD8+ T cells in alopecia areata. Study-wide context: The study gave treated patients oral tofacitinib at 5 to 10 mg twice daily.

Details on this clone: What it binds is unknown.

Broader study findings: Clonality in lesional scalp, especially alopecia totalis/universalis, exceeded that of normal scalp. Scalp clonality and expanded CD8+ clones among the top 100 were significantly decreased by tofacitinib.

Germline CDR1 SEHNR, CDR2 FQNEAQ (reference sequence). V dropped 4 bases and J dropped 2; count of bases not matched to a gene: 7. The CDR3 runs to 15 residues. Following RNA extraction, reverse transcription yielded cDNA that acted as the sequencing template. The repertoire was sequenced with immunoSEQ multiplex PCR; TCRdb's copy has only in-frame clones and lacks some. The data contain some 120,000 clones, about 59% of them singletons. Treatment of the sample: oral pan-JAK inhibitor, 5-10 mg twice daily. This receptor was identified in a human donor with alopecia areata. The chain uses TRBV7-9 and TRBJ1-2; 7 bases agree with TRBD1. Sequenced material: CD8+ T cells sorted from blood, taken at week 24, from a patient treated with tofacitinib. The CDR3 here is CASSSKDRANYGYTF. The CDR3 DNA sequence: TGTGCCAGCAGCTCAAAAGACAGGGCGAACTATGGCTACACCTTC.